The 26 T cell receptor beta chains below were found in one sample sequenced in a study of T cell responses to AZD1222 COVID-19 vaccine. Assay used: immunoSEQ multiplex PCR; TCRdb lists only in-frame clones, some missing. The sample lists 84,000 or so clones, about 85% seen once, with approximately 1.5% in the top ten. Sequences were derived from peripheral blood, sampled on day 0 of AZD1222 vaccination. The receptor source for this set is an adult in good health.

This CDR3 reads CASSSRSWTGLSSYNEQFF. The CDR3 nucleotides are TGCGCCAGCAGCTCACGTTCATGGACAGGGCTAAGCTCCTACAATGAGCAGTTCTTC. This chain joins TRBV4-1 and TRBJ2-1; 8 nucleotides match TRBD1. This CDR3 contains 19 residues. Germline CDR1 is MGHRA and CDR2 is YSYEKL. The V segment lost 5 bases and the J segment 0 bases; nucleotides outside the gene matches: 15.

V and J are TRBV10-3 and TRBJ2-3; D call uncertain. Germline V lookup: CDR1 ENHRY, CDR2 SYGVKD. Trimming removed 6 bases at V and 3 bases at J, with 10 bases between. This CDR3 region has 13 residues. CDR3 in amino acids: CAIRGPNTDTQYF. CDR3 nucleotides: TGTGCCATCAGAGGGCCGAATACAGATACGCAGTATTTT.

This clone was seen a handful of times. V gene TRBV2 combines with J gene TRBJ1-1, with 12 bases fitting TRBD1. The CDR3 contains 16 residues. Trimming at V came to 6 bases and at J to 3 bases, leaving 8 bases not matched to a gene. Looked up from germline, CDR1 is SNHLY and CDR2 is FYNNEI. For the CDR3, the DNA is TGTGCCAGCAGCGGGACAGGGGGCGAGAAGGACACTGAAGCTTTCTTT. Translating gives CASSGTGGEKDTEAFF.

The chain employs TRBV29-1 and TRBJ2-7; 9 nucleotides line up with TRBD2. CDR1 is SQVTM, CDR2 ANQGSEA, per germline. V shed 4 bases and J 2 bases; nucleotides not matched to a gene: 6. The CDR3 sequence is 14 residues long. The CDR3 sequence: CSVALRGGTYEQYF. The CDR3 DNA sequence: TGCAGCGTTGCCTTGCGGGGGGGAACCTACGAGCAGTACTTC.

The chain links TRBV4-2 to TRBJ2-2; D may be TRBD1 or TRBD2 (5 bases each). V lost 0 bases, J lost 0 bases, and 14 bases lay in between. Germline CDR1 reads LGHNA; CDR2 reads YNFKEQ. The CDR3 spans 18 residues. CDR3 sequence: CASSQEGTGPANTGELFF. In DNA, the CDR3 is TGTGCCAGCAGCCAAGAGGGGACGGGGCCTGCGAACACCGGGGAGCTGTTTTTT.

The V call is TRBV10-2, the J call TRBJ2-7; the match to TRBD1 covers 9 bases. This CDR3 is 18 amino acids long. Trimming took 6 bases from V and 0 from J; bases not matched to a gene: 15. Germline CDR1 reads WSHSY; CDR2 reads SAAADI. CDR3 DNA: TGCGCCAGCAGCGGGGTCGTCGGTGACAGGGGGAGCTCCTACGAGCAGTACTTC. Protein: CASSGVVGDRGSSYEQYF.

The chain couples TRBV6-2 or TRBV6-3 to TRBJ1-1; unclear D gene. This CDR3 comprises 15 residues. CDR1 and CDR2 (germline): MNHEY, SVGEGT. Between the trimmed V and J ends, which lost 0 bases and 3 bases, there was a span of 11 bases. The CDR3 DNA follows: TGTGCCAGCAGTTACTCCCGCAACGTTGACACTGAAGCTTTCTTT. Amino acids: CASSYSRNVDTEAFF.

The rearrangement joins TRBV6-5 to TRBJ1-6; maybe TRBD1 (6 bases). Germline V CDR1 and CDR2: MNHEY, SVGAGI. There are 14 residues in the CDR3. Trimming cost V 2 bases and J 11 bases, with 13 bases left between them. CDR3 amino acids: CASSYPDSGAPLHF. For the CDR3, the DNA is TGTGCCAGCAGTTACCCGGACAGTGGGGCACCCCTCCACTTT.

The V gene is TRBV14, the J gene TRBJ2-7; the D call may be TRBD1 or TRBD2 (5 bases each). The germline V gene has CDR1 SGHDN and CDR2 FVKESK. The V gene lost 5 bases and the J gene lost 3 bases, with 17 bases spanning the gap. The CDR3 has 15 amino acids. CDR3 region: CASSYDTGGFYEQYF. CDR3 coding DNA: TGTGCCAGCAGCTATGACACAGGAGGATTCTACGAGCAGTACTTC.

CDR3 amino acids: CASSLFTGTSATDTQYF. The CDR3 region has the DNA TGTGCCAGCAGCTTATTTACCGGGACTAGCGCTACAGATACGCAGTATTTT. V is TRBV5-4 and J is TRBJ2-3; 10 bases map to TRBD2. CDR3 length: 17 residues. Trimming removed 2 bases from V and 3 bases from J; junction bases left unmatched: 9. The germline gives CDR1 SGHNT, CDR2 YYREEE (reference sequence).

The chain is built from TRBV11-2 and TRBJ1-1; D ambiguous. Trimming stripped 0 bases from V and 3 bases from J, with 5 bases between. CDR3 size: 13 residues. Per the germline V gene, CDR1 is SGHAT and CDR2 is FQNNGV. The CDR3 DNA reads TGTGCCAGCAGCTTAGAGCGGGACACTGAAGCTTTCTTT. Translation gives CASSLERDTEAFF.

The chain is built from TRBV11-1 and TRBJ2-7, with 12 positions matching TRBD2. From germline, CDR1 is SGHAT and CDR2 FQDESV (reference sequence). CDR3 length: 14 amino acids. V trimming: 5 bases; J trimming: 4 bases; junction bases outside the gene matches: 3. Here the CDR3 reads CASSLTSGSYEQYF. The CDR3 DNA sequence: TGTGCCAGCAGCCTGACTAGCGGGAGTTACGAGCAGTACTTC.

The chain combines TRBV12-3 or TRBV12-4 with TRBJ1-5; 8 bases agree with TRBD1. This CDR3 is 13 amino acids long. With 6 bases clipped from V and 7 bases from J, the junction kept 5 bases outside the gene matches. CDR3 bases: TGTGCCAGCAGCCGGACAGGGAGGCAGCCCCAGCATTTT. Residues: CASSRTGRQPQHF.

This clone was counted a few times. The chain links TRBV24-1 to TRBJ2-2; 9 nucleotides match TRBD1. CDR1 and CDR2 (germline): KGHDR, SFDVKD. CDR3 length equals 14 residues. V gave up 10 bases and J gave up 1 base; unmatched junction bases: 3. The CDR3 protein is CATPGQGNTGELFF. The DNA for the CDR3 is TGTGCCACGCCGGGACAGGGGAACACCGGGGAGCTGTTTTTT.

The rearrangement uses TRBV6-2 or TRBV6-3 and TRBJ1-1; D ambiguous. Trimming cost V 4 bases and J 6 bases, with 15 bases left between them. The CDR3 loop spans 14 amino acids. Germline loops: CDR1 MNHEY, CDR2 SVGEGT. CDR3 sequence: CASSLLIRWAEAFF. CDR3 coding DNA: TGTGCCAGCAGTTTACTCATCAGGTGGGCTGAAGCTTTCTTT.

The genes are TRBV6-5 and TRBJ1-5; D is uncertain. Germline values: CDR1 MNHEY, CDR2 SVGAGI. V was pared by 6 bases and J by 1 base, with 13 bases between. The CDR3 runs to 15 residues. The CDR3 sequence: CASRANDNSNQPQHF. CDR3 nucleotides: TGTGCCAGCAGGGCTAATGACAACAGCAATCAGCCCCAGCATTTT.

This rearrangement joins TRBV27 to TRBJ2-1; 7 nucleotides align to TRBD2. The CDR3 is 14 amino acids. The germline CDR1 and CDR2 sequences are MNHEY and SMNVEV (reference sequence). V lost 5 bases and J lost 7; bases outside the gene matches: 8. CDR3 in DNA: TGTGCCAGCAGTCGTCGGGGAGGGCGGAATGAGCAGTTCTTC. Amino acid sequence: CASSRRGGRNEQFF.

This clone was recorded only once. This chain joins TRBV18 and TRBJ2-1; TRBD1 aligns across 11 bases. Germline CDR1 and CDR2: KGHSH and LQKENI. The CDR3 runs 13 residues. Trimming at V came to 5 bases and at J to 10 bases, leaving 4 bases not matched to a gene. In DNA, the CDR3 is TGTGCCAGCTCAACCGGGACAGGGGGGGAGCAGTTCTTC. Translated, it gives CASSTGTGGEQFF.

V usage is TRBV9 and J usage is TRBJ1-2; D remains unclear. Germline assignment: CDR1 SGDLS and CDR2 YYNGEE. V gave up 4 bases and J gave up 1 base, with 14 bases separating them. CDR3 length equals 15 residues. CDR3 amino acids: CASSPPAGFNYGYTF. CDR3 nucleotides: TGTGCCAGCAGCCCACCCGCGGGGTTTAACTATGGCTACACCTTC.

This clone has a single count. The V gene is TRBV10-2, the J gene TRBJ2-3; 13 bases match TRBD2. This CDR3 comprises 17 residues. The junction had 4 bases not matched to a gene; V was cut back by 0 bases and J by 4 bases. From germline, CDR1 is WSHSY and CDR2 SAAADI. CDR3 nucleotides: TGCGCCAGCAGTGAGTCCAGGACTAGCGGGAGCCCAGATACGCAGTATTTT. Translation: CASSESRTSGSPDTQYF.

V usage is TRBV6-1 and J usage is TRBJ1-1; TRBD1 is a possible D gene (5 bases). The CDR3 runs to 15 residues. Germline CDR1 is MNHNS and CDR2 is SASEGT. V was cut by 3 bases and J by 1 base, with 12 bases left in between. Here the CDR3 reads CASSEYRWENTEAFF. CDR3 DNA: TGTGCCAGCAGTGAGTACAGGTGGGAGAACACTGAAGCTTTCTTT.

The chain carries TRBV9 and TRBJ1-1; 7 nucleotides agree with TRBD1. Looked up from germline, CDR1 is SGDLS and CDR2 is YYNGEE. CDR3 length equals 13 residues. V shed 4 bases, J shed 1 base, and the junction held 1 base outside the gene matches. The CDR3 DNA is TGTGCCAGCAGCCGACAGGGGAACACTGAAGCTTTCTTT. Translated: CASSRQGNTEAFF.

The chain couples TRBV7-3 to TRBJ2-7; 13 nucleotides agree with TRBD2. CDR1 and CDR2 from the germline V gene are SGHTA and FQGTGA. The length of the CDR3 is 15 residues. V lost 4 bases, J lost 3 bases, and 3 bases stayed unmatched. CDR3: CASSSGLAGVYEQYF. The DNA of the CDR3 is TGTGCCAGCAGCTCAGGACTAGCGGGAGTCTACGAGCAGTACTTC.

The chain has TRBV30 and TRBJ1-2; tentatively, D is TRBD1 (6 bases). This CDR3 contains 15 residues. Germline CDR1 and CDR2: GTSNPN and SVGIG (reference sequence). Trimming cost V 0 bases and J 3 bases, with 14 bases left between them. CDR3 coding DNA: TGTGCCTGGAGTGTACCGGGGGGCAACCACTATGGCTACACCTTC. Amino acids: CAWSVPGGNHYGYTF. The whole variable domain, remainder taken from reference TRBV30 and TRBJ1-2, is SQTIHQWPATLVQPVGSPLSLECTVEGTSNPNLYWYRQAAGRGLQLLFYSVGIGQISSEVPQNLSASRPQDRQFILSSKKLLLSDSGFYLCAWSVPGGNHYGYTFGSGTRLTVV.

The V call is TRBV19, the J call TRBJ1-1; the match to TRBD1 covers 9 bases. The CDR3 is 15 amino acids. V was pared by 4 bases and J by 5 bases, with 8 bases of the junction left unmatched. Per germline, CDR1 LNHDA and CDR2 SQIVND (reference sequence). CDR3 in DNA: TGTGCCAGTAGTAATGAACAGGGGGCTGGGACTGAAGCTTTCTTT. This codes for CASSNEQGAGTEAFF. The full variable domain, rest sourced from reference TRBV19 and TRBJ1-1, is DGGITQSPKYLFRKEGQNVTLSCEQNLNHDAMYWYRQDPGQGLRLIYYSQIVNDFQKGDIAEGYSVSREKKESFPLTVTSAQKNPTAFYLCASSNEQGAGTEAFFGQGTRLTVV.

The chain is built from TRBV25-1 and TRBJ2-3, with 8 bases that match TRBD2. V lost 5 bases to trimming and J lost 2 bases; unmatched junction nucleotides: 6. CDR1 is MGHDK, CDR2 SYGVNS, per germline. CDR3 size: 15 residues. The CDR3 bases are TGTGCCAGCAGTAGACTAGCGATGGTCACAGATACGCAGTATTTT. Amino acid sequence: CASSRLAMVTDTQYF.